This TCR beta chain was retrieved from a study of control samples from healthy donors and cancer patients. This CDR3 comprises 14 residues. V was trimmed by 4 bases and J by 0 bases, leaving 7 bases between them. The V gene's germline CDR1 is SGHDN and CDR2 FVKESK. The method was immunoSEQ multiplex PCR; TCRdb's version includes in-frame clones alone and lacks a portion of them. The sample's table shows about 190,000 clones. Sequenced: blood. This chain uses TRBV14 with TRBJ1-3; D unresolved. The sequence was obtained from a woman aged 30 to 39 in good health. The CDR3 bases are TGTGCCAGCAGCCCCGGGAGCTCTGGAAACACCATATATTTT. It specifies CASSPGSSGNTIYF.